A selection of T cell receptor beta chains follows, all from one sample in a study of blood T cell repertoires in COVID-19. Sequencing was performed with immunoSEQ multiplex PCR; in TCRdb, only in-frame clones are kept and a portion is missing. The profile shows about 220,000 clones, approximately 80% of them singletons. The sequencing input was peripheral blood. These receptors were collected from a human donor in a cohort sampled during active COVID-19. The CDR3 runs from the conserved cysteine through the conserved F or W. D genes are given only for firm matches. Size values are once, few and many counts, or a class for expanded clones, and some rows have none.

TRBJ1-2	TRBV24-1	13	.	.	CATSDFRHSGYTF	TGTGCCACCAGTGATTTTCGACATTCCGGCTACACCTTC
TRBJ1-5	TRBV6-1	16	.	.	CASSEVQGWADQPQHF	TGTGCCAGCAGTGAGGTTCAGGGTTGGGCCGATCAGCCCCAGCATTTT
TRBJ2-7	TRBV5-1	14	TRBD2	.	CASRLAGASYEQYF	TGCGCCAGCAGACTAGCGGGAGCTTCCTACGAGCAGTACTTC
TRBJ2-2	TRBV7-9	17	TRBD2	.	CASTKNSGSTKTGELFF	TGTGCCAGCACCAAGAACAGCGGGAGTACGAAAACCGGGGAGCTGTTTTTT
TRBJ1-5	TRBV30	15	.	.	CAWSVRNAGDQPQHF	TGTGCCTGGAGTGTAAGGAACGCAGGGGATCAGCCCCAGCATTTT
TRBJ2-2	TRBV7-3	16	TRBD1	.	CASSLSGGEAAGELFF	TGTGCCAGCAGCTTATCAGGGGGCGAGGCGGCCGGGGAGCTGTTTTTT
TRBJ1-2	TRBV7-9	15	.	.	CASSLYVGGDGGYTF	TGTGCCAGCAGCTTATATGTTGGGGGCGATGGTGGCTACACCTTC
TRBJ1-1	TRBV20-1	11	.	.	CSTDMNTEAFF	TGCAGTACAGACATGAACACTGAAGCTTTCTTT
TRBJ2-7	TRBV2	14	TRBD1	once	CASKWDRASYEQYF	TGTGCCAGCAAATGGGACAGGGCCTCCTACGAGCAGTACTTC
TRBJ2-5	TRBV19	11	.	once	CASSVAETQYF	TGTGCCAGTAGTGTCGCGGAGACCCAGTACTTC
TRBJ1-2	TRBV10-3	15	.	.	CAISAGRVEGYGYTF	TGTGCCATCAGTGCGGGCAGGGTGGAAGGGTATGGCTACACCTTC
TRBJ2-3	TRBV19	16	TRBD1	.	CASSSRDRGAVDTQYF	TGTGCCAGTAGTTCCCGGGACAGGGGTGCCGTAGATACGCAGTATTTT
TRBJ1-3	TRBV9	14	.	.	CASSGSSGGNTIYF	TGTGCCAGCAGCGGTTCCTCGGGTGGAAACACCATATATTTT
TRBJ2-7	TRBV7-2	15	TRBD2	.	CASSWTSGTPYEQYF	TGTGCCAGCAGCTGGACTAGCGGGACCCCCTACGAGCAGTACTTC
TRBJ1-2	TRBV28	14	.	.	CASSLDRYGYGYTF	TGTGCCAGCAGTTTAGACAGATATGGGTATGGCTACACCTTC
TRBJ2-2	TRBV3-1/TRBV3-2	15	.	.	CASSRMAAPTGELFF	TGTGCCAGCAGCCGTATGGCGGCGCCCACCGGGGAGCTGTTTTTT
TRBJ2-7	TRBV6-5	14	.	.	CASSYSPSDYEQYF	TGTGCCAGCAGTTACTCGCCTAGCGACTACGAGCAGTACTTC
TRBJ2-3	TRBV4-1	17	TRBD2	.	CASSQLIASGGSDTQYF	TGCGCCAGCAGCCAATTGATAGCAAGCGGGGGGTCCGATACGCAGTATTTT
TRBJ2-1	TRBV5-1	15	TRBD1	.	CASSFQTGSGNEQFF	TGCGCCAGCAGCTTTCAGACAGGGTCGGGCAATGAGCAGTTCTTC
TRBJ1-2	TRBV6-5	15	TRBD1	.	CASSNPGQGNYGYTF	TGTGCCAGCAGTAACCCGGGACAGGGGAACTATGGCTACACCTTC
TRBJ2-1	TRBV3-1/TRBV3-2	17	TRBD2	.	CASSQVPGLRNTNEQFF	TGTGCCAGCAGCCAAGTACCGGGACTAAGGAATACGAATGAGCAGTTCTTC
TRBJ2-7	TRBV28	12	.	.	CASSSQGSRQYF	TGTGCCAGCAGCTCCCAGGGATCGAGGCAGTACTTC
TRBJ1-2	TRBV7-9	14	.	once	CASSPGLSEHGYTF	TGTGCCAGCAGCCCGGGACTTTCGGAGCATGGCTACACCTTC
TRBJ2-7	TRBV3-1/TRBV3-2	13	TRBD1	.	CASTRTGPGEQYF	TGTGCCAGCACCCGGACAGGTCCCGGCGAGCAGTACTTC
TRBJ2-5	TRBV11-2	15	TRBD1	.	CASSPELRQGETQYF	TGTGCCAGCAGTCCAGAGCTGAGACAGGGAGAGACCCAGTACTTC
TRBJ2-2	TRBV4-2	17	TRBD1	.	CASSQDRGRGWTGELFF	TGTGCCAGCAGCCAAGATAGGGGCAGGGGGTGGACCGGGGAGCTGTTTTTT
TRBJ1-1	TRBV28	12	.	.	CASSSGGTEAFF	TGTGCCAGCAGTAGTGGGGGGACTGAAGCTTTCTTT
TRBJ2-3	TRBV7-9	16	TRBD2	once	CASSPQGLRYTDTQYF	TGTGCCAGCAGCCCCCAGGGACTACGATACACAGATACGCAGTATTTT
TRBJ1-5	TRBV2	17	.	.	CASKTRLQRRGNQPQHF	TGTGCCAGCAAGACCCGGTTGCAGCGAAGGGGGAATCAGCCCCAGCATTTT
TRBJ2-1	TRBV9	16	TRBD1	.	CASSGRAADRYNEQFF	TGTGCCAGCAGCGGGCGGGCCGCGGACAGGTACAATGAGCAGTTCTTC
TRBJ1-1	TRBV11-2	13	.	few	CASSLDRGSTAFF	TGTGCCAGCAGCTTAGATCGCGGCAGTACAGCTTTCTTT
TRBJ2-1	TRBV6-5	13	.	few	CAASRGSYNEQFF	TGTGCCGCTAGCAGAGGGTCCTACAATGAGCAGTTCTTC
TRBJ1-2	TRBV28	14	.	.	CASSLSGYAVGYTF	TGTGCCAGCAGTTTATCGGGGTACGCGGTGGGCTACACCTTC
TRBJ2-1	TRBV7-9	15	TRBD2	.	CASSLKTSGAYEQFF	TGTGCCAGCAGCTTAAAGACTAGCGGGGCCTATGAGCAGTTCTTC
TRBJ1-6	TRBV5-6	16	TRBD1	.	CASSPDRGSSNSPLHF	TGTGCCAGCAGCCCCGACAGGGGTAGTAGTAATTCACCCCTCCACTTT
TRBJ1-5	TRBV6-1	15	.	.	CASTELAGEFQPQHF	TGTGCCAGCACTGAACTAGCAGGGGAGTTTCAGCCCCAGCATTTT
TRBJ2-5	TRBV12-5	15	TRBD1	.	CASGSGQGPQETQYF	TGTGCTAGTGGAAGCGGACAGGGGCCACAAGAGACCCAGTACTTC
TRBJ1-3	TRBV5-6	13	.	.	CASSLARGNTIYF	TGTGCCAGCAGCTTGGCCCGGGGAAACACCATATATTTT
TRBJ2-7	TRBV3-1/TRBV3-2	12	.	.	CASSHRVPEQYF	TGTGCCAGCAGCCACAGGGTCCCCGAGCAGTACTTC
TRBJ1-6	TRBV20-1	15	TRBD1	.	CSASPEAGGNSPLHF	TGCAGTGCTAGTCCTGAGGCAGGGGGTAATTCACCCCTCCACTTT
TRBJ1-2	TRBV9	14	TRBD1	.	CASSESPGRGANTF	TGTGCCAGCAGCGAATCCCCGGGCAGGGGGGCCAACACCTTC
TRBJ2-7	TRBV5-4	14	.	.	CASSFKGDTYEQYF	TGTGCCAGCAGCTTCAAAGGGGATACTTACGAGCAGTACTTC